The 3 T cell receptor beta chains below were found in one sample sequenced in a study of cytomegalovirus exposure and HLA in healthy donors. TCRdb keeps only in-frame clones here, not all; method: immunoSEQ multiplex PCR. The sample consists of 90,000 to 120,000 clones, approximately 94% of them appearing once. Input material: PBMCs. All receptors derive from a woman between 18 and 29 years old in good health and CMV-seronegative.

This rearrangement joins TRBV15 to TRBJ2-7; maybe TRBD2 (5 bases). Trimming shortened V by 1 base and J by 1 base, and 11 bases separated the two germline ends. This CDR3 has 15 residues. Germline loops: CDR1 LNHNV, CDR2 YYDKDF (reference sequence). The CDR3 region has the DNA TGTGCCACCAGCAGAGGAGGGTCCCTGTCCTACGAGCAGTACTTC. It specifies CATSRGGSLSYEQYF.

This chain uses TRBV9 with TRBJ2-5; 7 bases are a match to TRBD2. Germline loops: CDR1 SGDLS, CDR2 YYNGEE. The V and J ends lost 0 bases and 3 bases, in that order; junction bases with no gene match: 5. The CDR3 runs 15 residues. The DNA of the CDR3 is TGTGCCAGCAGCGTAGGAGGGCTAGCGGAAGAGACCCAGTACTTC. Translating gives CASSVGGLAEETQYF.

The V gene is TRBV7-9, the J gene TRBJ1-1; 9 bases match TRBD1. Germline loops: CDR1 SEHNR, CDR2 FQNEAQ (reference sequence). This CDR3 region has 13 residues. V lost 3 bases and J lost 4; bases outside the gene matches: 0. DNA of the CDR3: TGTGCCAGCAGCTTGGGACAGGGCACTGAAGCTTTCTTT. This sequence encodes CASSLGQGTEAFF.